The 13 T cell receptor beta chains given below trace back to one sample, sequenced in a study of T cell changes during pregnancy in multiple sclerosis. TCRdb keeps only in-frame clones here, not all; method: immunoSEQ multiplex PCR. Among 95,000 to 100,000 clones listed, 75% to 95% were seen once. Sequencing was performed on peripheral blood, taken in the second trimester of pregnancy. These receptors all come from a female donor with multiple sclerosis, enrolled in a pregnancy study.

This clone was seen just once. V usage is TRBV6-5 and J usage is TRBJ2-2; 7 bases fit TRBD2. From germline, CDR1 is MNHEY and CDR2 SVGAGI. This CDR3 is built from 15 residues. Trimming at V came to 6 bases and at J to 3 bases, leaving 7 bases not matched to a gene. The chain's CDR3 is CASSPLTSDTGELFF. Written as DNA, the CDR3 is TGTGCCAGCAGCCCCCTCACTAGCGACACCGGGGAGCTGTTTTTT.

This chain uses TRBV5-8 with TRBJ2-5, with D maybe TRBD2 (7 bases). V was cut by 1 base and J by 5 bases, with 12 bases left in between. Germline V gene sequence: CDR1 SGHTS, CDR2 YDEGEE. The CDR3 runs to 14 residues. CDR3 region: CASSLWGGGETQYF. The CDR3 coding sequence is TGTGCCAGCAGCTTGTGGGGGGGCGGTGAGACCCAGTACTTC.

V and J are TRBV5-4 and TRBJ2-2, with TRBD1 matching over 7 bases. Looked up from germline, CDR1 is SGHNT and CDR2 is YYREEE (reference sequence). This CDR3 is 16 amino acids long. V shed 4 bases, J shed 6 bases, and the junction held 12 bases outside the gene matches. The CDR3 loop is CASSLGQPRQSGELFF. The CDR3 nucleotides read TGTGCCAGCAGCCTGGGACAGCCCAGGCAGTCCGGGGAGCTGTTTTTT.

The chain uses TRBV19 and TRBJ2-7, with 11 bases identical to TRBD1. After removal of 6 bases from V and 4 bases from J, the junction contained 5 bases not matched to a gene. The length of the CDR3 is 14 residues. Germline V gene sequence: CDR1 LNHDA, CDR2 SQIVND (reference sequence). The CDR3 DNA follows: TGTGCCAGTAGCCCCGGGACAGGGGGTTACGAGCAGTACTTC. It translates to CASSPGTGGYEQYF.

The V and J genes are TRBV11-2 and TRBJ2-7; D not certain. The germline CDR1 and CDR2 sequences are SGHAT and FQNNGV. This CDR3 spans 15 amino acids. V dropped 2 bases and J dropped 0 bases, with 11 bases sitting between them. CDR3 loop: CASSLRQVGSYEQYF. The CDR3 nucleotides read TGTGCCAGCAGCTTACGTCAGGTGGGCTCCTACGAGCAGTACTTC.

The rearrangement joins TRBV9 to TRBJ2-7; 12 bases align to TRBD2. CDR1 and CDR2 (germline): SGDLS, YYNGEE. J lost 5 bases, V lost 1 base, and 4 bases had no gene match. The CDR3 consists of 15 residues. The CDR3 reads CASSVLAGGPHEQYF. In nucleotides, the CDR3 is TGTGCCAGCAGCGTACTAGCGGGAGGGCCCCACGAGCAGTACTTC.

This chain connects TRBV28 to TRBJ2-7, with D tentatively TRBD2 (6 bases). Trimming cost V 5 bases and J 7 bases, with 12 bases left between them. The CDR3 length is 12 residues. The germline V gene has CDR1 MDHEN and CDR2 SYDVKM. The CDR3 sequence is CASSRRGWEQYF. CDR3 DNA sequence: TGTGCCAGCAGTCGTCGGGGGTGGGAGCAGTACTTC.

The chain combines TRBV6-1 with TRBJ2-7; possibly TRBD1 for D (6 bases). The CDR3 contains 16 residues. V was clipped by 2 bases and J by 7 bases, with 21 bases between them. CDR1 is MNHNS, CDR2 SASEGT, per germline. The CDR3, as DNA: TGTGCCAGCAGTGAACTTTTTGAGACAGGCTTTGATGAGCAGTACTTC. It translates to CASSELFETGFDEQYF.

The chain couples TRBV27 to TRBJ2-3, with 9 bases identical to TRBD2. Trimming took 7 bases from V and 8 from J; bases not matched to a gene: 22. This CDR3 contains 18 residues. Germline loops: CDR1 MNHEY, CDR2 SMNVEV (reference sequence). Here the CDR3 reads CASTTRSIAGAIVGTQYF. Here the CDR3 DNA reads TGTGCCAGCACCACTCGGAGTATAGCGGGAGCTATAGTGGGTACGCAGTATTTT.

This chain connects TRBV27 to TRBJ2-5; 11 positions match TRBD2. Unmatched junction bases numbered 12, after V lost 5 bases and J lost 1 base. Germline V CDR1 and CDR2: MNHEY, SMNVEV (reference sequence). The CDR3 is 18 residues long. CDR3 residues: CASSPGTSGSRFQETQYF. DNA for the CDR3: TGTGCCAGCAGTCCCGGGACTAGCGGTAGCCGCTTCCAAGAGACCCAGTACTTC.

V is TRBV5-5 and J is TRBJ1-5; maybe TRBD1 (5 bases). The CDR3 extends over 15 amino acids. The germline V gene has CDR1 SGHKS and CDR2 YYEKEE (reference sequence). V was clipped by 5 bases and J by 4 bases, with 16 bases between them. CDR3 DNA sequence: TGTGCCAGCAGTGGGGGGGGTCGGGTGAATCAGCCCCAGCATTTT. Translated, it gives CASSGGGRVNQPQHF.

V usage is TRBV19 and J usage is TRBJ2-1; 11 bases are a match to TRBD2. In germline, CDR1 is LNHDA, CDR2 SQIVND (reference sequence). The CDR3 totals 15 residues. V was clipped by 7 bases and J by 3 bases; unmatched bases: 5. As DNA, the CDR3 is TGTGCCAGTAAAAAGACTAGCGGGGTCTACAATGAGCAGTTCTTC. Translating it yields CASKKTSGVYNEQFF.

CDR3 sequence reads: CASSSAGGPRNEQFF. The CDR3 nucleotides are TGTGCCAGCAGCTCCGCGGGAGGGCCACGCAATGAGCAGTTCTTC. The gene calls are TRBV7-9 and TRBJ2-1; 9 nucleotides agree with TRBD2. Germline V gene sequence: CDR1 SEHNR, CDR2 FQNEAQ (reference sequence). V lost 4 bases, J lost 6 bases, and 7 bases stayed unmatched. The CDR3 runs to 15 residues.